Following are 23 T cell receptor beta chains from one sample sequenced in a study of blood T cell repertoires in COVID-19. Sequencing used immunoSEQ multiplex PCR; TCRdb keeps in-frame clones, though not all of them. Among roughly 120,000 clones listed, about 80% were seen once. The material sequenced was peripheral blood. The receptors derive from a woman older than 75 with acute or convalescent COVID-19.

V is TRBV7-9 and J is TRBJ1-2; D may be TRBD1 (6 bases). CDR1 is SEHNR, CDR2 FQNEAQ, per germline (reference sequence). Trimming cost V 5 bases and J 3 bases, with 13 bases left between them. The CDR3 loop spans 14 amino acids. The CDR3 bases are TGTGCCAGCAGCCCTAGGGGGACCGACTATGGCTACACCTTC. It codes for CASSPRGTDYGYTF.

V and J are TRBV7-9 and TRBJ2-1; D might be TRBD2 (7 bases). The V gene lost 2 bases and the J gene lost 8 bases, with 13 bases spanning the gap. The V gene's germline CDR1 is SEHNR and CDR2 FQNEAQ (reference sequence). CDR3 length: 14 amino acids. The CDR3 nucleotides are TGTGCCAGCAGCTTAATGGGCGGGGGCGATGAGCAGTTCTTC. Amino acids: CASSLMGGGDEQFF. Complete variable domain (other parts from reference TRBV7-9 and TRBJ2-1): DTGVSQNPRHKITKRGQNVTFRCDPISEHNRLYWYRQTLGQGPEFLTYFQNEAQLEKSRLLSDRFSAERPKGSFSTLEIQRTEQGDSAMYLCASSLMGGGDEQFFGPGTRLTVL.

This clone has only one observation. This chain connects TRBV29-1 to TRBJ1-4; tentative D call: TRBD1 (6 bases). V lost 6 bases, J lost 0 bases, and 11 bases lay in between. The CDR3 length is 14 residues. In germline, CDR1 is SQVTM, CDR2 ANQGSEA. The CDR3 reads CSVGDKATNEKLFF. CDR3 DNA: TGCAGCGTAGGGGACAAGGCAACTAATGAAAAACTGTTTTTT.

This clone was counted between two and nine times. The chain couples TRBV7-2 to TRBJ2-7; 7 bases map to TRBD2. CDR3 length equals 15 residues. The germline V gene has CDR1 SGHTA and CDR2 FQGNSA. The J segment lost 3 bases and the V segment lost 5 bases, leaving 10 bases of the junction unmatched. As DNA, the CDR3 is TGTGCCAGCAGCCAAGGGGCGGGACTAAGCTACGAGCAGTACTTC. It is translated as CASSQGAGLSYEQYF. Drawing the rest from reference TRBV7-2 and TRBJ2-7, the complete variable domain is GAGVSQSPSNKVTEKGKDVELRCDPISGHTALYWYRQSLGQGLEFLIYFQGNSAPDKSGLPSDRFSAERTGGSVSTLTIQRTQQEDSAVYLCASSQGAGLSYEQYFGPGTRLTVT.

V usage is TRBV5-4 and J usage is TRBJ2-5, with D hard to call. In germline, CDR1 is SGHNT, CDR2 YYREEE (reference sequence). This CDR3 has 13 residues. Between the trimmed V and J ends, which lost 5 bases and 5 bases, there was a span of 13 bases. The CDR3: CASRYKGEETQYF. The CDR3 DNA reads TGTGCCAGCAGGTACAAAGGAGAGGAGACCCAGTACTTC.

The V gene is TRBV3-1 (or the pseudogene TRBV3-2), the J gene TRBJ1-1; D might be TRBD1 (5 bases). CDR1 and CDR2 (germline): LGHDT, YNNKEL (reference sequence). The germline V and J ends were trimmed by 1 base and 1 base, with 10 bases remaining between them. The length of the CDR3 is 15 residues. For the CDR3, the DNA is TGTGCCAGCAGCCAAGGGGGGGTATCGAACACTGAAGCTTTCTTT. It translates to CASSQGGVSNTEAFF.

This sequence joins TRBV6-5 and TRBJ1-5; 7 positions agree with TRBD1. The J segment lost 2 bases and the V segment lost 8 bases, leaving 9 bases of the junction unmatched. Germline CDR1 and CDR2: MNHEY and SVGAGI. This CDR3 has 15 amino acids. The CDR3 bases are TGTGCCAGCTCTAAGTGGGGGACAGGCAATCAGCCCCAGCATTTT. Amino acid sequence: CASSKWGTGNQPQHF.

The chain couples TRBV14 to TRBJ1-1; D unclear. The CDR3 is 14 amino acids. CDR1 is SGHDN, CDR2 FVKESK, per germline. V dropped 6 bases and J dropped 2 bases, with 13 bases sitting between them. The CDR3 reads CASSEQLSNTEAFF. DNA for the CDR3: TGTGCCAGCAGTGAACAGCTCTCTAACACTGAAGCTTTCTTT. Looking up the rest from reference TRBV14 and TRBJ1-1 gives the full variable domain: EAGVTQFPSHSVIEKGQTVTLRCDPISGHDNLYWYRRVMGKEIKFLLHFVKESKQDESGMPNNRFLAERTGGTYSTLKVQPAELEDSGVYFCASSEQLSNTEAFFGQGTRLTVV.

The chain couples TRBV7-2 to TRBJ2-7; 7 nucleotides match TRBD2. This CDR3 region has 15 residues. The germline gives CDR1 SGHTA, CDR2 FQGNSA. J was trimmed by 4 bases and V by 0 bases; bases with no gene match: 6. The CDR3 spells CASSLAPAGSYEQYF. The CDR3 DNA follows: TGTGCCAGCAGCTTAGCCCCAGCGGGGAGTTACGAGCAGTACTTC.

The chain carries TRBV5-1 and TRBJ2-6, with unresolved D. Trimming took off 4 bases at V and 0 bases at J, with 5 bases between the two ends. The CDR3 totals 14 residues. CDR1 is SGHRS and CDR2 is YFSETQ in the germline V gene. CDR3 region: CASSLGSGANVLTF. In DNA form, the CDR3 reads TGCGCCAGCAGCCTAGGCTCTGGGGCCAACGTCCTGACTTTC. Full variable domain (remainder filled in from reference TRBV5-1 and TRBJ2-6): KAGVTQTPRYLIKTRGQQVTLSCSPISGHRSVSWYQQTPGQGLQFLFEYFSETQRNKGNFPGRFSGRQFSNSRSEMNVSTLELGDSALYLCASSLGSGANVLTFGAGSRLTVL.

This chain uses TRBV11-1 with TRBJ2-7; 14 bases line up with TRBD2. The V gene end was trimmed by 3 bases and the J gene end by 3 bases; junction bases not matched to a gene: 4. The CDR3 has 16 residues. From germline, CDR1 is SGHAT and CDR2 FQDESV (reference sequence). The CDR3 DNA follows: TGTGCCAGCAGCTTGGGGACTAGCGGGAGTGGCTACGAGCAGTACTTC. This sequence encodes CASSLGTSGSGYEQYF. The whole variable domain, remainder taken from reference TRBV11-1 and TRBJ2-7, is EAEVAQSPRYKITEKSQAVAFWCDPISGHATLYWYRQILGQGPELLVQFQDESVVDDSQLPKDRFSAERLKGVDSTLKIQPAELGDSAMYLCASSLGTSGSGYEQYFGPGTRLTVT.

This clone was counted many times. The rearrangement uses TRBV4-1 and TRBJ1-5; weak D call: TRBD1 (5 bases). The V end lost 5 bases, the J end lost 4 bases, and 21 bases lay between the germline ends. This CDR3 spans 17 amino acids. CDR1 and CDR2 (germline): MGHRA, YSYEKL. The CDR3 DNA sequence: TGCGCCAGCAGCTTTAATCCTATAAGACAGCCAAATCAGCCCCAGCATTTT. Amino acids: CASSFNPIRQPNQPQHF.

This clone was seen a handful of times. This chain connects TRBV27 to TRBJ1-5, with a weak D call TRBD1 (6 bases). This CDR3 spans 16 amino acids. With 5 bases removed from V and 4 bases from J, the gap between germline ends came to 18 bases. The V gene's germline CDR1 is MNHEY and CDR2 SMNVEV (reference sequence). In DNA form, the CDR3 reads TGTGCCAGCAGTCCCCTTTCAGGGGCAGGGAATCAGCCCCAGCATTTT. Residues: CASSPLSGAGNQPQHF.

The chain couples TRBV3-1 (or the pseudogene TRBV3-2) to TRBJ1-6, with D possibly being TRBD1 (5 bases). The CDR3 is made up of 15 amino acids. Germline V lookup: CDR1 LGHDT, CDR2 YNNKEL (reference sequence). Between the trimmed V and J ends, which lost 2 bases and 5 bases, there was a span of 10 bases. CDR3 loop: CASSQNRGNNSPLHF. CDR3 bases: TGTGCCAGCAGCCAAAATCGGGGGAATAATTCACCCCTCCACTTT.

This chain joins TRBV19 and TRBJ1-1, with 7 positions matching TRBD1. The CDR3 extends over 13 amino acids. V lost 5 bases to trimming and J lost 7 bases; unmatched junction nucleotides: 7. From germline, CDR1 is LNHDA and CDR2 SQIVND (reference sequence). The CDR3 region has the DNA TGTGCCAGTAGTTCGACAGGGCATTTTGAAGCTTTCTTT. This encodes CASSSTGHFEAFF.

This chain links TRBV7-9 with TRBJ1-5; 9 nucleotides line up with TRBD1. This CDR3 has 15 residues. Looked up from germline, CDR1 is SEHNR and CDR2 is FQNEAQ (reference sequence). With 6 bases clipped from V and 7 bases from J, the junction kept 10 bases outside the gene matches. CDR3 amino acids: CASSPGTGLRQPQHF. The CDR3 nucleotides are TGTGCCAGCAGTCCCGGGACAGGGTTACGGCAGCCCCAGCATTTT. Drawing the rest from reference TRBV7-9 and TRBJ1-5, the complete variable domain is DTGVSQNPRHKITKRGQNVTFRCDPISEHNRLYWYRQTLGQGPEFLTYFQNEAQLEKSRLLSDRFSAERPKGSFSTLEIQRTEQGDSAMYLCASSPGTGLRQPQHFGDGTRLSIL.

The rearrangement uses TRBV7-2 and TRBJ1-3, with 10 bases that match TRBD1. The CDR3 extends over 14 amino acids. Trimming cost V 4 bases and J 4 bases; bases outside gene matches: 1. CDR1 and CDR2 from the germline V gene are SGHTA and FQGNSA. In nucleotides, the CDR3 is TGTGCCAGCAGCTGGGACAGGGGCGGAAACACCATATATTTT. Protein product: CASSWDRGGNTIYF.

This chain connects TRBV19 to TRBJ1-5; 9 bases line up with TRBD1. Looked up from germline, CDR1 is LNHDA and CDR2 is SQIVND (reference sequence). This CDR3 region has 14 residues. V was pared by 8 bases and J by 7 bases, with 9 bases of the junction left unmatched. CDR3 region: CASWDRALGQPQHF. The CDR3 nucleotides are TGTGCCAGTTGGGACAGGGCCTTAGGGCAGCCCCAGCATTTT.

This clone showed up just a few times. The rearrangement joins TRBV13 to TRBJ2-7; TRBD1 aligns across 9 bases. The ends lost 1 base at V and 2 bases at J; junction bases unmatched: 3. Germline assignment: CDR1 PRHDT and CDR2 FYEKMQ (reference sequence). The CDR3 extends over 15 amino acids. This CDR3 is CASSLDGTGTYEQYF. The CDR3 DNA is TGTGCCAGCAGCTTAGATGGGACAGGGACCTACGAGCAGTACTTC.

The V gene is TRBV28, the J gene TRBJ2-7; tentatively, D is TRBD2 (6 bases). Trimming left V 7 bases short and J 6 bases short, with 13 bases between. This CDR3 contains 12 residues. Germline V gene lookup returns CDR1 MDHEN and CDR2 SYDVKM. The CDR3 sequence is CASTIDGGEQYF. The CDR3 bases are TGTGCCAGCACGATCGACGGGGGCGAGCAGTACTTC.

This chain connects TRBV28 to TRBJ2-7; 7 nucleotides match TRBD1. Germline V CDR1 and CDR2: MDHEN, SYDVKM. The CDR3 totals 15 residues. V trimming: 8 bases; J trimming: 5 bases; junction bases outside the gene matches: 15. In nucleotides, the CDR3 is TGTGCCAGCTACAGCACCGGGACAGAAAACAACGAGCAGTACTTC. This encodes CASYSTGTENNEQYF.

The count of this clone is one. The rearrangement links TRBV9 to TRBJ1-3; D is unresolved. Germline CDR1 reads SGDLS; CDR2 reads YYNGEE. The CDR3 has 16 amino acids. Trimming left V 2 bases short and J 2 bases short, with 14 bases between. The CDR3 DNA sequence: TGTGCCAGCAGCGTTACTGTGGGAGGGCCTGGAAACACCATATATTTT. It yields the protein CASSVTVGGPGNTIYF.

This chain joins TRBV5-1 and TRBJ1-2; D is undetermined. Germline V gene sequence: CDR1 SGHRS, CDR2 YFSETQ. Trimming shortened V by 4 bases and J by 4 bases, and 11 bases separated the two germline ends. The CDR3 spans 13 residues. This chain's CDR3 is CASSRDGIYGYTF. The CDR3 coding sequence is TGCGCCAGCAGCCGCGACGGGATCTATGGCTACACCTTC.